This TCR beta chain was identified during a study of patients and donors after allogeneic stem cell transplantation. There are a few counts of this clonotype. From the RT-PCR reads, TCRdb called clonotypes with MiXCR, one entry per CDR3 protein. There are roughly 880,000 distinct CDR3 sequences in the sample; about a sixth occur only once, and 6% lies in the top ten. Per the germline V gene, CDR1 is SEHNR and CDR2 is FQNEAQ (reference sequence). The J segment lost 14 bases and the V segment lost 5 bases, leaving 12 bases of the junction unmatched. This CDR3 has 13 amino acids. The receptor's source is a human donor who was either an allogeneic HSCT recipient or a stem cell or donor lymphocyte infusion donor (not recorded which). It is not recorded whose cells these are; they may come from a transplant donor. Input material: blood, either unsorted or a sorted T cell fraction (not recorded which). The chain recombines TRBV7-9 with TRBJ1-2; 9 positions match TRBD1. The CDR3 loop is CASSQTASGTGTF. The CDR3 nucleotides are TGTGCCAGCAGCCAAACTGCCTCCGGGACAGGGACCTTC.